This T cell receptor beta chain was profiled in a study of blood T cells in healthy people across ages. Study background: About one barcoded beta molecule per two T cells was captured by template switching. Whole-study findings and limits: Significant beta diversity loss was already apparent by age 40, declining roughly linearly. Underestimates were what the diversity estimates from one million T cells were considered to be.

For this clonotype: Antigen: not known.

The CDR3 has 14 residues. In germline, CDR1 is MDHEN, CDR2 SYDVKM. Trimming removed 4 bases from V and 2 bases from J, with 9 bases in between. Alongside a J-beta primer mix, a sample-barcoded 5' primer served in a second PCR lasting about 7 to 11 cycles. Paired-end reads containing CDR3 totaled no fewer than 3 million for each sample. TCRdb ran MiXCR on the 5' RACE reads and lists one entry per CDR3 protein. The repertoire holds about 640,000 distinct CDR3 sequences, with under 65% as singletons. The specimen sequenced was blood. This rearrangement joins TRBV28 to TRBJ1-5, with no clear D. The receptor's source is a man in his sixties in good health. CDR3 nucleotides: TGTGCCAGCAGTTCGGGCATGGGCAATCAGCCCCAGCATTTT. This sequence encodes CASSSGMGNQPQHF.